Sequencing of this T cell receptor beta chain was carried out in a study of blood T cell repertoires in COVID-19 (dated by TCRdb to about 2020). Background for the entire study: Samples covering the acute and convalescent phases of COVID-19 were provided by collaborators in the United States, Italy and Spain. The repertoires were released in a freely available public database meant as a resource for research on the immune response to SARS-CoV-2. Subjects who had been exposed to COVID-19, were actively infected with it, or had recovered from it provided the deeply sampled blood TCRbeta repertoires that made up the dataset. Sample metadata almost always included a de-identified subject ID, COVID-19 status, age in years and sex. The material from the prospective study consisted of cDNA or gDNA derived from T cells, B-cell-depleted T cells, or PBMCs. Samples were obtained from the ongoing ImmuneRACE study (first 160 participants) and from over 1,000 subjects provided by 6 global collaborators. Where available, HLA class I and class II types were obtained from metadata supplied by the sample provider rather than from assay-based typing.

The CDR3 holds 15 amino acids from the cysteine to the phenylalanine. The kept DNA is CDR3 alone, 45 bases in frame from the first base. V is clipped by 2 bases and J by 6 bases, and the sequence between their germline boundaries is 13 bases long. Via the germline V gene, CDR1 is MNHNS and CDR2 SASEGT. As regards this clone: The antigen this receptor binds is unknown. Base qualities are not at hand, and no much larger clone is one base apart.

What the research found in general, with its limitations: How much clinical and demographic metadata was included differed by source and by participant, and the metadata was provided uncurated.

Whole blood was collected in K2EDTA tubes by collaborating institutions according to the institutions' own protocols. Collaborator samples were shipped for TCRbeta analysis as frozen whole blood, isolated PBMCs, or DNA extracted from either sample type. TCRbeta CDR3 regions were amplified from genomic DNA using the immunoSEQ Assay, a bias-controlled multiplex PCR. The authors' analysis ran thus. Nucleated cell counts per sample were estimated from amplification of reference gene primers within the assay. To quantify the absolute abundance of each unique TCRbeta CDR3 rearrangement, sequence reads were collapsed and filtered. For each sample, productive Simpson clonality was calculated by taking the square root of Simpson's diversity index across productive rearrangements. TCRdb mirrors the immuneACCESS table, restricted to in-frame sequences. Some clones are absent from its copies; in checked studies, under half trace to an unresolved V gene, and the reason for the others is unknown. The V and J calls and the clone size are those of that table, but D and trimming were determined from the DNA. Counted in this sample were about 19,000 clones; 86% of them appeared once. Of the sample, about 15% is held by the ten largest clones.

The V gene is TRBV6-1 and the J gene is TRBJ1-4; the D gene assignment is ambiguous. The sequenced material came from peripheral blood. The TCR sequence derives from a man aged 70 or older with acute or convalescent COVID-19. The nucleotide sequence is given as TGTGCCAGCAGTGAATACGGGGTTAGGGATGAAAAACTGTTTTTT. Translated, it reads CASSEYGVRDEKLFF.